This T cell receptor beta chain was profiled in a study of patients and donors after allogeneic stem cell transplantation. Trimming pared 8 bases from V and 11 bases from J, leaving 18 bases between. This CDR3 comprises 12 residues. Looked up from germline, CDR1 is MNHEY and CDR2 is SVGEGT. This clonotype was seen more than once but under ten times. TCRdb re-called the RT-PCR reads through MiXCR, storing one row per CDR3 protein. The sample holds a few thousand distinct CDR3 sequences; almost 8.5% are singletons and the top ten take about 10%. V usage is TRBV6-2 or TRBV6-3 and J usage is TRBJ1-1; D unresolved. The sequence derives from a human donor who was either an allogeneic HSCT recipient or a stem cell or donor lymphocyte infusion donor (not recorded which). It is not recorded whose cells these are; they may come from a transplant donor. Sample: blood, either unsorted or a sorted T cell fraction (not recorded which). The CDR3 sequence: CASGEWERLAFF. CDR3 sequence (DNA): TGTGCCAGCGGGGAGTGGGAGAGATTGGCTTTCTTT.